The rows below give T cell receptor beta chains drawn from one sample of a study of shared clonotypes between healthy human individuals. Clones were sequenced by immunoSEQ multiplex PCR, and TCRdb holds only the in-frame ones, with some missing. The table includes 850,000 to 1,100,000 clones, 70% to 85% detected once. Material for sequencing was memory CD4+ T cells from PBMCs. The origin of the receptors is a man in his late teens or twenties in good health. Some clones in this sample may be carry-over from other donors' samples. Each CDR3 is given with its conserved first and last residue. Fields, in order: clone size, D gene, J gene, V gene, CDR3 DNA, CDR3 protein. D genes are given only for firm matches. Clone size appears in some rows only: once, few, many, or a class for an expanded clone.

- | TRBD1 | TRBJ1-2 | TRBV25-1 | TGTGCCAGCAGTGAATGGGGATACTCGGGACAGGGGGCCCATGGCTACACCTTC | CASSEWGYSGQGAHGYTF
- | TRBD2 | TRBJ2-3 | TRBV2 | TGTGCCAGCAGTGCTACTAGCGGGAGGGTAACAGATACGCAGTATTTT | CASSATSGRVTDTQYF
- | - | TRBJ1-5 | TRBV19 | TGTGCCAGTAGTATCTCGGGGGGAGGTCAGCCCCAGCATTTT | CASSISGGGQPQHF
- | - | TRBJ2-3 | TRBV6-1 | TGTGCCAGCACCGAAGCAACGGCAGATACGCAGTATTTT | CASTEATADTQYF
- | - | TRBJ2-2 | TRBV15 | TGTGCCACCAGCAGTCGACCGGGACTGTTCTCCGGGGAGCTGTTTTTT | CATSSRPGLFSGELFF
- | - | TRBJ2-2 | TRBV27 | TGTGCCAGCAGTTTATCTGGGGGGAACACCGGGGAGCTGTTTTTT | CASSLSGGNTGELFF
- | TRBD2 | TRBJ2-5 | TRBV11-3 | TGTGCCAGCAGCTCCGGGACTAGCTCGGAGACCCAGTACTTC | CASSSGTSSETQYF
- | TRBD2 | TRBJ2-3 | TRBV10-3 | TGTGCCATCCGGGGGGGGGCTAGGGACGATCTGGATACGCAGTATTTT | CAIRGGARDDLDTQYF
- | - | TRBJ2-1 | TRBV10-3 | TGTGCCATCAGTGAGACCTACAATGAGCAGTTCTTC | CAISETYNEQFF
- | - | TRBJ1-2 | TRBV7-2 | TGTGCCAGCAGCTTAAGGCAGGTTTCTAACTATGGCTACACCTTC | CASSLRQVSNYGYTF
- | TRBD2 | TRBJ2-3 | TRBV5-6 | TGTGCCAGCAGCTTAGGCGGGAGAGATACGCAGTATTTT | CASSLGGRDTQYF
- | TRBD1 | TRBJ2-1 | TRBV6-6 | TGTGCCAGCAGCCCGGGACAGGGCCGGGGTAATGAGCAGTTCTTC | CASSPGQGRGNEQFF
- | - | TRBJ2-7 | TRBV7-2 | TGTGCCAGCAGCTTAGGGTCGGGGGCCACCTACGAGCAGTACTTC | CASSLGSGATYEQYF
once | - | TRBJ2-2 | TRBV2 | TGTGCCAGCAGGGGAGACAACACCGGGGAGCTGTTTTTT | CASRGDNTGELFF
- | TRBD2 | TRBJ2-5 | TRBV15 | TGTGCCTCGGGCAGCGGGAGACCAGAGACCCAGTACTTC | CASGSGRPETQYF
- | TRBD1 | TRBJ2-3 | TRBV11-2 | TGTGCCAGCAGCCCGTACCGGGACAGAGTGGCAGATACGCAGTATTTT | CASSPYRDRVADTQYF
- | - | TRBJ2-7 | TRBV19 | TGTGCCAGTAGTACCCGTTTCGCCTACGAGCAGTACTTC | CASSTRFAYEQYF
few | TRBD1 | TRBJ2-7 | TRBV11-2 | TGTGCCAGCAGCTTATTCAGGGGGCAGGAGCAGTACTTC | CASSLFRGQEQYF
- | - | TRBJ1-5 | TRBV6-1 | TGTGCCAGCGGACCCGAAAGCAATCAGCCCCAGCATTTT | CASGPESNQPQHF
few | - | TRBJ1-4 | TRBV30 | TGTGCCTGGAGCGGGGGGACCGCCGGGATGGAAAAACTGTTTTTT | CAWSGGTAGMEKLFF
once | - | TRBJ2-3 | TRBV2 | TGTGCCAGCAGCCCCTGGACAGATACGCAGTATTTT | CASSPWTDTQYF
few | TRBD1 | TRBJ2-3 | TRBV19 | TGTGCCAGTAGTATAAGGGACAGGTTCACAGATACGCAGTATTTT | CASSIRDRFTDTQYF
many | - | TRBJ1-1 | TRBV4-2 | TGTGCCAGCAGCCAACAACAGGGCACTGAAGCTTTCTTT | CASSQQQGTEAFF
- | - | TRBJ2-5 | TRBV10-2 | TGCGCCAGCAGTGAGTCGAGGGCCCGACAAGAGACCCAGTACTTC | CASSESRARQETQYF
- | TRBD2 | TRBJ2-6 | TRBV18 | TGTGCCAGCTCACCAGGGAGGGCCTCAAGTTACTCTGGGGCCAACGTCCTGACTTTC | CASSPGRASSYSGANVLTF
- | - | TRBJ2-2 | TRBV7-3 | TGTGCCAGCAGCCCTACTAGGACCGGGGAGCTGTTTTTT | CASSPTRTGELFF
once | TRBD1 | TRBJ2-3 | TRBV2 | TGTGCCAGCAGTTCAACCGGGACAGACACAGATACGCAGTATTTT | CASSSTGTDTDTQYF
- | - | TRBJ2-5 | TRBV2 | TGTGCCAGCAGTGAATGGGGGGCTGGAGAGACCCAGTACTTC | CASSEWGAGETQYF
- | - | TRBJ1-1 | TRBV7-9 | TGTGCCAGCAGCCGGGGGGCCAGTATAGAAGCTTTCTTT | CASSRGASIEAFF
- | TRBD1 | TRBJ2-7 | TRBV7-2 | TGTGCCAGCGCCATAGCCGGGACAGGGTACTACGAGCAGTACTTC | CASAIAGTGYYEQYF
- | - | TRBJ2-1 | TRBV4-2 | TGTGCCAGCAGCCCTCCACCCTACAATGAGCAGTTCTTC | CASSPPPYNEQFF
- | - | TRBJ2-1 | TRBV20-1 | TGCAGTGCTAGAGGGCCGGATGAGCAGTTCTTC | CSARGPDEQFF
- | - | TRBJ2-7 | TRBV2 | TGTGCCAGCGTTCGGCCCTTAGCCTACGAGCAGTACTTC | CASVRPLAYEQYF
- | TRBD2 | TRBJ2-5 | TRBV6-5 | TGTGCCAGCAGTCGGACTAGCGGGGAGTGGGAGACCCAGTACTTC | CASSRTSGEWETQYF
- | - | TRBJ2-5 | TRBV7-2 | TGTGCCAGCAGCCAACAGGGATGGGTAGAGACCCAGTACTTC | CASSQQGWVETQYF
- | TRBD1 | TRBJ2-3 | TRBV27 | TGTGCCAGCAGCCGGGACAGGGAGACAGATACGCAGTATTTT | CASSRDRETDTQYF
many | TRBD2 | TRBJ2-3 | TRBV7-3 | TGTGCCAGCAGCCTAAGCGGGATGAACACAGATACGCAGTATTTT | CASSLSGMNTDTQYF
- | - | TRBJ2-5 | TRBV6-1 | TGTGCCAGCAGTGCGGGGAGAGTTCCGAGGCAAGAGACCCAGTACTTC | CASSAGRVPRQETQYF
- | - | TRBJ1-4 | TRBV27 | TGTGCCAGCAGTTTTGCAGGGCTCGGAGATAATGAAAAACTGTTTTTT | CASSFAGLGDNEKLFF
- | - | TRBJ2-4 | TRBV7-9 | TGTGCCAGCAGCTTATACGTGGGAGGCCACAAAAACATTCAGTACTTC | CASSLYVGGHKNIQYF
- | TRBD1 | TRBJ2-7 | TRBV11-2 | TGTGCCAGCAGCCCGGCAGTGGACAGGGCATACGAGCAGTACTTC | CASSPAVDRAYEQYF
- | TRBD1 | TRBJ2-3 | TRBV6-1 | TGTGCCAGCAGTGGGACAGGGGGGAGCACAGATACGCAGTATTTT | CASSGTGGSTDTQYF
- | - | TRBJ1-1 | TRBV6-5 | TGTGCCAGCAGTGGTTACTCTACTGGGGGCACTGAAGCTTTCTTT | CASSGYSTGGTEAFF
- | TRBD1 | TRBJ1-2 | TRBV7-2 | TGTGCCAGCAGCTCGCAGGGGGGGACCTATGGCTACACCTTC | CASSSQGGTYGYTF
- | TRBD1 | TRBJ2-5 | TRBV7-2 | TGTGCCAGCAGCCTTGGACAGGCGTTGGAGACCCAGTACTTC | CASSLGQALETQYF
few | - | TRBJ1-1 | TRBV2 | TGTGCCAGCAGTGAGTTAGGAGTCGCCATGGCTTTCTTT | CASSELGVAMAFF